The present T cell receptor (beta chain) was sequenced within a study of preoperative IRX-2 immunotherapy in early breast cancer. The CDR3 is made up of 16 amino acids. Looked up from germline, CDR1 is SGDLS and CDR2 is YYNGEE. V shed 0 bases and J shed 6 bases, with 13 bases lying between them. TCRdb's table, derived via immunoSEQ multiplex PCR, lists solely in-frame clones and lacks some. The sample lists some 22,000 clones; 90% to 95% were seen once. The treatment: preoperative locoregional IRX-2 cytokine immunotherapy. Preoperative locoregional IRX-2 cytokine immunotherapy was tested in the phase Ib source study.

This sample comprised tumor tissue, obtained after IRX-2 immunotherapy. The chain combines TRBV9 with TRBJ1-6, with D perhaps TRBD1 (5 bases). The sequence was collected from a human donor with breast cancer. Here the CDR3 reads CASSVGTMGLNSPLHF. The DNA of the CDR3 is TGTGCCAGCAGCGTAGGGACAATGGGGCTTAATTCACCCCTCCACTTT.